This T cell receptor beta chain is drawn from a study of CD8 T cells in Susac syndrome. The CDR3 has 15 amino acids. CDR1 and CDR2 (germline): SGHAT, FQNNGV. Between the trimmed V and J ends, which lost 5 bases and 7 bases, there was a span of 18 bases. CD8+ and CD4+ T cells taken from blood had their TCR beta sequenced. The RNA, roughly 0.5 to 1 ug, was put through reverse transcription using random hexamers. TCRdb re-derived calls from the immunoSEQ multiplex PCR reads in MiXCR, one entry per CDR3 protein. In the table there are about 200,000 distinct CDR3 sequences, approximately 95% of which are singletons.

The receptor comes from a human donor in good health. V and J are TRBV11-2 and TRBJ2-1, with D uncertain. Sequenced input: CD4+ T cells from PBMCs. CDR3 in amino acids: CASSLLSGMGNEQFF. The CDR3 region has the DNA TGTGCCAGCAGCCTGCTCTCGGGCATGGGGAATGAGCAGTTCTTC. Drawing the rest from reference TRBV11-2 and TRBJ2-1, the complete variable domain is EAGVAQSPRYKIIEKRQSVAFWCNPISGHATLYWYQQILGQGPKLLIQFQNNGVVDDSQLPKDRFSAERLKGVDSTLKIQPAKLEDSAVYLCASSLLSGMGNEQFFGPGTRLTVL.